This is a list of T cell receptor beta chains from one sample in a study of molecular identifiers for immune sequencing clone quantification. TCRdb reprocessed the PCR reads with MiXCR, giving one entry per CDR3 protein. The sample yields over 550,000 distinct CDR3 sequences, less than 30% seen once. The source material was naive CD8+ T cells from blood, with Jurkat cell RNA spiked in. The receptor source for this set is a human donor in good health. Some libraries in this study had Jurkat cell RNA spiked in. The CDR3 runs from the conserved cysteine through the conserved F or W. A D gene is named only where the DNA matches it firmly. The size field is filled for only some rows; it gives once, few, many or a size class.

j_call | d_call | v_call | clone_size | cdr3_nt | cdr3_aa
TRBJ2-7 | . | TRBV28 | many | TGTGCCAGCAGTTCAACCAAGACAGGCCGTGAGCAGTACTTC | CASSSTKTGREQYF
TRBJ2-2 | TRBD2 | TRBV3-1 | few | TGTGCCAGCAGCCAAAATCTAGCGGGGACCGGGGAGCTGTTTTTT | CASSQNLAGTGELFF
TRBJ2-1 | . | TRBV12-3/TRBV12-4 | . | TGTGCCAGCAGTTTATCAGATTTCTCCTACAATGAGCAGTTCTTC | CASSLSDFSYNEQFF
TRBJ2-5 | TRBD2 | TRBV3-1 | . | TGTTCCAGCAGCCATCTAGCGGGGGACATGGAAGAGACCCAGTACTTC | CSSSHLAGDMEETQYF
TRBJ1-1 | TRBD1 | TRBV19 | . | TGTGCCAGTAACCCCCGGGACAGGGGAGATGTGGACACTGAAGCTTTCTTT | CASNPRDRGDVDTEAFF
TRBJ1-1 | . | TRBV4-1 | many | TGCGCCAGCAGCCAAGGTACAGCGTCCACTGAAGCTTTCTTT | CASSQGTASTEAFF
TRBJ2-7 | . | TRBV11-3 | . | TGTGCCAGCAGCAGGGACGCCAGCCGCGAGCAGTACTTC | CASSRDASREQYF
TRBJ1-6 | . | TRBV4-3 | few | TGCGCCAGCAGCTCTCACGGGGCAGCGAGCTCCTATAATTCACCCCTCCACTTT | CASSSHGAASSYNSPLHF
TRBJ2-7 | . | TRBV10-3 | many | TGTGCCATCAGTCCAGAAGGCGAGCAGTACTTC | CAISPEGEQYF
TRBJ2-1 | TRBD2 | TRBV7-9 | . | TGTGCCAGCAGCAGAGTAGCGGGCCTGCCGTACAATGAGCAGTTCTTC | CASSRVAGLPYNEQFF
TRBJ1-6 | . | TRBV6-2/TRBV6-3 | . | TGTGCCAGCAGTTACGGGAGCTCCTATAATTCACCCCTCCACTTT | CASSYGSSYNSPLHF
TRBJ2-7 | . | TRBV7-9 | few | TGTGCCAGCAGCTTAGATGGGAAACCCTACGAGCAGTACTTC | CASSLDGKPYEQYF
TRBJ1-1 | . | TRBV19 | . | TGTGCCGGTAGCATGTCATCCAGGGCGAACACTGAAGCTTTCTTT | CAGSMSSRANTEAFF
TRBJ2-7 | TRBD1 | TRBV27 | . | TGTGCCAGCAGTATTGGGACAGGGGGTGAGGAGCAGTACTTC | CASSIGTGGEEQYF
TRBJ2-7 | . | TRBV12-3/TRBV12-4 | few | TGTGCCAGCAGTTTAGTCTGGCAATACGAGCAGCACTTC | CASSLVWQYEQHF
TRBJ2-7 | . | TRBV19 | few | TGTGCCAGTAGTATAGGAACAGGGCCCTCCTACGAGCAGTACTTC | CASSIGTGPSYEQYF
TRBJ2-2 | . | TRBV28 | few | TGTGCCAGCAGTTTATGGGGGATCGGCACCGGGGAGCTGTTTTTT | CASSLWGIGTGELFF
TRBJ2-3 | TRBD1 | TRBV7-8 | many | TGTGCCAGCAGCCCTGGGGACAGGGTTACAGATACGCAGTATTTT | CASSPGDRVTDTQYF
TRBJ1-5 | . | TRBV19 | . | TGTGCCGGAGGCGGGGAAGGGAATCAGCCCCAGCATTTT | CAGGGEGNQPQHF
TRBJ2-7 | TRBD2 | TRBV20-1 | many | TGCAGTGCTAGAGAATCGGGACTAGCGCCCTACGAGCAGTACTTC | CSARESGLAPYEQYF
TRBJ2-7 | . | TRBV7-6 | many | TGTGCCAGCAGCTCGGGACTGCAACCCTACGAGCAGTACTTC | CASSSGLQPYEQYF
TRBJ1-1 | TRBD1 | TRBV6-6 | many | TGTGCCAGCAGCTTCACAGGGGATGCGAACACTGAAGCTTTCTTT | CASSFTGDANTEAFF
TRBJ2-1 | . | TRBV6-2/TRBV6-3 | . | TGTGCCAGCAGTTACGGCGGCCCGCAGTTCTTC | CASSYGGPQFF
TRBJ1-2 | . | TRBV30 | once | TGTGCCTGGAGTGTGGCGGGTGGCTACACCTTC | CAWSVAGGYTF
TRBJ1-1 | . | TRBV11-2 | . | TGTGCCAGCAGCTTAGGAAGATGGGGGACGAACACTGAAGCTTTCTTT | CASSLGRWGTNTEAFF
TRBJ2-5 | . | TRBV25-1 | few | TGTGCCAGCAGTGAAGTTGGCGGGGCGTCCCAAGAGACCCAGTACTTC | CASSEVGGASQETQYF
TRBJ2-1 | . | TRBV7-2 | once | TGTGCCAGCAGCCCGGACAAGGGGAGATATGAGCAGTTCTTC | CASSPDKGRYEQFF
TRBJ2-7 | . | TRBV19 | few | TGTGCCAGTAGTCCCTCGGAATCCTACGAGCAGTACTTC | CASSPSESYEQYF
TRBJ1-1 | . | TRBV10-3 | . | TGTGCCATCAGTGAGATTCCAGGGGAGAACACTGAAGCTTTCTTT | CAISEIPGENTEAFF
TRBJ2-7 | TRBD1 | TRBV7-6 | . | TGTGCCAGCAGCTACGGGACAGGGGGCGAGTACGAGCAGTACTTC | CASSYGTGGEYEQYF
TRBJ2-7 | . | TRBV10-3 | few | TGTGCCATCAGTGAACCACCCTCCTACGAGCAGTACTTC | CAISEPPSYEQYF
TRBJ2-1 | . | TRBV4-1 | . | TGCGCCAGCAGCCAAGATCGCGGGGACTACAATGAGCAGTTCTTC | CASSQDRGDYNEQFF
TRBJ1-3 | TRBD1 | TRBV2 | few | TGTGCCAGCAGCGCAAGGGGGACAGGGGCTGGAAACACCATATATTTT | CASSARGTGAGNTIYF
TRBJ1-2 | . | TRBV9 | few | TGTGCCAGCAGCGCTCCCACAGGAACCAGGTCGTTCTATGGCTACACCTTC | CASSAPTGTRSFYGYTF
TRBJ2-2 | . | TRBV9 | . | TGTGCCAGCAGCGTAGAGGGTCCCGGGACCGGGGAGCTGTTTTTT | CASSVEGPGTGELFF
TRBJ1-2 | . | TRBV19 | . | TGTGCCAGTAGTACCGGGACAAACTACTATGGCTACACCTTC | CASSTGTNYYGYTF
TRBJ1-3 | . | TRBV5-6 | many | TGTGCCAGCAGCGTGTCGTCTGGAAACACCATATATTTT | CASSVSSGNTIYF
TRBJ2-3 | . | TRBV6-2/TRBV6-3 | . | TGTGCCCATCGTATGGCAAACACAGATACGCAGTATTTT | CAHRMANTDTQYF
TRBJ2-7 | TRBD1 | TRBV4-3 | few | TGCGCCAGCAGCCAAGATGTCCAGGGGGTTTACGAGCAGTACTTC | CASSQDVQGVYEQYF
TRBJ2-7 | . | TRBV7-9 | few | TGTGCCAGCAGCTATACACCCTACGAGCAGTACTTC | CASSYTPYEQYF
TRBJ1-1 | . | TRBV7-9 | many | TGTGCCAGCATGGATGGCACTGAAGCTTTCTTT | CASMDGTEAFF
TRBJ2-7 | . | TRBV9 | many | TGTGCCAGCAGCGTAAGCGAGGCCCCGGCCTACGAGCAGTACTTC | CASSVSEAPAYEQYF
TRBJ1-1 | . | TRBV25-1 | few | TGTGCCAGCAGTGAATACTCCCACACTGAAGCTTTCTTT | CASSEYSHTEAFF
TRBJ2-3 | . | TRBV4-3 | many | TGCGCCAGCAGCCAAGAACGTGGGATGACAGATACGCAGTATTTT | CASSQERGMTDTQYF
TRBJ2-5 | . | TRBV9 | few | TGTGCCAGCAGCGTAGTTGGAGTGGGCTCACAAGAGACCCAGTACTTC | CASSVVGVGSQETQYF